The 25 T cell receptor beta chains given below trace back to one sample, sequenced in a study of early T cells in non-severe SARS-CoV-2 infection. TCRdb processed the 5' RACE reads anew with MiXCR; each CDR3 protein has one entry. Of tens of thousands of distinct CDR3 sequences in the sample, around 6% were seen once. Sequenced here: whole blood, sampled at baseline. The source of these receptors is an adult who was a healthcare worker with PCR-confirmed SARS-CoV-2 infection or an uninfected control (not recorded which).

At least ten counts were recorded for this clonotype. The CDR3 reads CASSVSGTGELFF. The CDR3 DNA sequence: TGTGCCAGCAGTGTCTCAGGAACCGGGGAGCTGTTTTTT. The chain employs TRBV12-3 or TRBV12-4 and TRBJ2-2; D call uncertain. CDR3 length: 13 amino acids. The V and J ends lost 5 bases and 5 bases respectively, with 9 bases between them.

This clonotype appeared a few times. DNA of the CDR3: TGTGCCAGCAGCTATGACAGGGTGCCAAACATTCAGTACTTC. It codes for CASSYDRVPNIQYF. This chain connects TRBV7-9 to TRBJ2-4, with 7 bases identical to TRBD1. The CDR3 is 14 residues long. In germline, CDR1 is SEHNR, CDR2 FQNEAQ (reference sequence). J was trimmed by 6 bases and V by 4 bases; bases with no gene match: 6.

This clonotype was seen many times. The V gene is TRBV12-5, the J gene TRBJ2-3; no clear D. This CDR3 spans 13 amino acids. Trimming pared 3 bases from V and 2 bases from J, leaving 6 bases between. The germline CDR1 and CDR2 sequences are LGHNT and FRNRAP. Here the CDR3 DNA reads TGTGCTAGTGGTTTCGGATCCACAGATACGCAGTATTTT. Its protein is CASGFGSTDTQYF.

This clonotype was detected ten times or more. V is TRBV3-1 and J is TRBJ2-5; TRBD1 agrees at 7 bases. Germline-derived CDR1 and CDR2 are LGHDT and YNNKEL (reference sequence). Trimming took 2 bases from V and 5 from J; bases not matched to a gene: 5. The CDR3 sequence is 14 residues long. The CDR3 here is CASSQIDRDETQYF. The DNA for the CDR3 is TGTGCCAGCAGCCAAATCGACAGGGACGAGACCCAGTACTTC.

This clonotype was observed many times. CDR3 sequence: CASSDRGVGSPLHF. CDR3 coding DNA: TGTGCCAGCAGTGACAGGGGGGTCGGATCACCCCTCCACTTT. The chain joins TRBV27 to TRBJ1-6, with 9 positions matching TRBD1. Germline loops: CDR1 MNHEY, CDR2 SMNVEV (reference sequence). The CDR3 loop spans 14 amino acids. V shed 5 bases, J shed 10 bases, and the junction held 6 bases outside the gene matches.

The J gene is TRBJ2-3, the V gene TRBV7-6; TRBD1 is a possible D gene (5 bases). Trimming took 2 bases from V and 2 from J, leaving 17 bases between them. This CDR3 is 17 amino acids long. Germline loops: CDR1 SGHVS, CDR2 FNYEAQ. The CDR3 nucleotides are TGTGCCAGCAGCTTAAGCCCCCAGGGTAGGGTCACAGATACGCAGTATTTT. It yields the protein CASSLSPQGRVTDTQYF.

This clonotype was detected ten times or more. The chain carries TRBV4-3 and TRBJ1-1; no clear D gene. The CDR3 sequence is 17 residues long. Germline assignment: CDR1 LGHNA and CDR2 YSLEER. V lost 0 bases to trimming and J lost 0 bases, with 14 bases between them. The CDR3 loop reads CASSQDRKTGLNTEAFF. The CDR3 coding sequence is TGCGCCAGCAGCCAAGATCGGAAAACCGGGCTGAACACTGAAGCTTTCTTT.

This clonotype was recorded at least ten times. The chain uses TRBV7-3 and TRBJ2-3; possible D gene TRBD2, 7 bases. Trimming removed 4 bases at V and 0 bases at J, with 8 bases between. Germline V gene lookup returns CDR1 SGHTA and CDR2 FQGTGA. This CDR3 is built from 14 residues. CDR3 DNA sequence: TGTGCCAGCAGCTGGGGGGGCAGCACAGATACGCAGTATTTT. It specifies CASSWGGSTDTQYF.

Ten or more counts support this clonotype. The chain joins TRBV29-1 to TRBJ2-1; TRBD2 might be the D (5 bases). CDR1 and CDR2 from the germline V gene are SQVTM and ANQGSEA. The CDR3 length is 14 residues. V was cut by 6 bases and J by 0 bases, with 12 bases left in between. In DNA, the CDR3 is TGCAGCGTCTCCGCTAGCACCTCCTACAATGAGCAGTTCTTC. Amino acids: CSVSASTSYNEQFF.

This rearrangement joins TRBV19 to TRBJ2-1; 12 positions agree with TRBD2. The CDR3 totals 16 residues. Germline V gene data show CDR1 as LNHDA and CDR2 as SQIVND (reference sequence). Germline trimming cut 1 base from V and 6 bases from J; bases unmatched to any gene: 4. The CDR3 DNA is TGTGCCAGTAGTATAGCCCTAGCGGGGGGGCGCAATGAGCAGTTCTTC. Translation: CASSIALAGGRNEQFF.

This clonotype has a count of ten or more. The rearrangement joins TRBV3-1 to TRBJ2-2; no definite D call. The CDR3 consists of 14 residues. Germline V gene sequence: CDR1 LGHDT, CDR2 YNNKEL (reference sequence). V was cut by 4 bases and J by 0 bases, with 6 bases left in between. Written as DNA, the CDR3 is TGTGCCAGCAGCCTCCCGCCGAACACCGGGGAGCTGTTTTTT. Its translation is CASSLPPNTGELFF. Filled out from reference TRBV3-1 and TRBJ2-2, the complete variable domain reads DTAVSQTPKYLVTQMGNDKSIKCEQNLGHDTMYWYKQDSKKFLKIMFSYNNKELIINETVPNRFSPKSPDKAHLNLHINSLELGDSAVYFCASSLPPNTGELFFGEGSRLTVL.

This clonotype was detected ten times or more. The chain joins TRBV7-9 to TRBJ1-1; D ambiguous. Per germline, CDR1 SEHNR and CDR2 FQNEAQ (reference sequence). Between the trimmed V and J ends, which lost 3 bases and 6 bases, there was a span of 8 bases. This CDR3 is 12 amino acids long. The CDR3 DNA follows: TGTGCCAGCAGCTTCCAGGTGGCTGAAGCTTTCTTT. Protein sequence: CASSFQVAEAFF.

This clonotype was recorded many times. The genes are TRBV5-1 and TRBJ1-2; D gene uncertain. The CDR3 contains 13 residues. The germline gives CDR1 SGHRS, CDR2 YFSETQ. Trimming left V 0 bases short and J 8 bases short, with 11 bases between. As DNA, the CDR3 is TGCGCCAGCAGCTTGGTGGTAGGGTCGGGCTACACCTTC. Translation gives CASSLVVGSGYTF.

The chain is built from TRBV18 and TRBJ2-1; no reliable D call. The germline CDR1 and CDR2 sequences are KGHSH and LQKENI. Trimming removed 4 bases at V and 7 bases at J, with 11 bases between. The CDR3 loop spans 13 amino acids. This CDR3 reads CASSLQNWNEQFF. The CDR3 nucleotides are TGTGCCAGCTCACTGCAAAATTGGAATGAGCAGTTCTTC.

This chain's CDR3 is CASSYLGGASGANVLTF. CDR3 DNA: TGTGCCAGCAGTTACCTCGGGGGGGCCTCTGGGGCCAACGTCCTGACTTTC. The J gene is TRBJ2-6, the V gene TRBV6-6; 8 nucleotides match TRBD2. The CDR3 spans 17 residues. Germline assignment: CDR1 MNHNY and CDR2 SVGAGI (reference sequence). The ends lost 2 bases at V and 0 bases at J; junction bases unmatched: 3.

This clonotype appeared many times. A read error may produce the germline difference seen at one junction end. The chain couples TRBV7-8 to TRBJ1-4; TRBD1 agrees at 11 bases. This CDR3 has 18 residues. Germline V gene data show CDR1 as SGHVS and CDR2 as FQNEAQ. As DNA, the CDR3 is TGTGCCAGCAGACCGGGACAGGGGGTCACCGGGTCTAAGGAAAAACTGTTTTTT. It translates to CASRPGQGVTGSKEKLFF. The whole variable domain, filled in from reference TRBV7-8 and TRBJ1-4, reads GAGVSQSPRYKVAKRGQDVALRCDPISGHVSLFWYQQALGQGPEFLTYFQNEAQLDKSGLPSDRFFAERPEGSVSTLKIQRTQQEDSAVYLCASRPGQGVTGSKEKLFFGSGTQLSVL.

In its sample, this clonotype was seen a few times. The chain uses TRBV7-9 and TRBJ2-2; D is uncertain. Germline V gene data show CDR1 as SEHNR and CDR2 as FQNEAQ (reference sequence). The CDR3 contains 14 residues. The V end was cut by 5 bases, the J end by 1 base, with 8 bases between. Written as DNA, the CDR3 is TGTGCCAGCAGCGAGACCCAGAACACCGGGGAGCTGTTTTTT. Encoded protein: CASSETQNTGELFF.

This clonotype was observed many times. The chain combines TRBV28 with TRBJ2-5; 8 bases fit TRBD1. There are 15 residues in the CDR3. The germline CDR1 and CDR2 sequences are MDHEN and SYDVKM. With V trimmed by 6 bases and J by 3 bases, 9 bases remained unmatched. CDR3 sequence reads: CASSPARTGKETQYF. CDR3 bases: TGTGCCAGCAGCCCCGCCCGGACAGGGAAAGAGACCCAGTACTTC.

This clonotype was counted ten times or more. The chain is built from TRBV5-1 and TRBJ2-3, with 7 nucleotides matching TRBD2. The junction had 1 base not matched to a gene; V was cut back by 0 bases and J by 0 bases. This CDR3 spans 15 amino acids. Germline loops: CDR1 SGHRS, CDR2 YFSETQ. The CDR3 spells CASSLAGLSTDTQYF. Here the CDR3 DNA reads TGCGCCAGCAGCTTGGCGGGACTAAGCACAGATACGCAGTATTTT.

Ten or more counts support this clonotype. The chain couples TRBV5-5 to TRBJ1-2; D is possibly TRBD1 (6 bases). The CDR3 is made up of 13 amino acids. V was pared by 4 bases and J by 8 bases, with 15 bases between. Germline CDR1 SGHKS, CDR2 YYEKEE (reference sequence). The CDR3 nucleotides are TGTGCCAGCAGCGGGGGCCCCTCCGAGGGCTACACCTTC. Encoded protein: CASSGGPSEGYTF.

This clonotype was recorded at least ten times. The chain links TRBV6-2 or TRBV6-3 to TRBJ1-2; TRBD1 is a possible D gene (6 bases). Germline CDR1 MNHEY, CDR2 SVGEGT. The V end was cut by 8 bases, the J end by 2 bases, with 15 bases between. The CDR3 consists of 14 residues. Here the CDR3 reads CASRLWGLNYGYTF. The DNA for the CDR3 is TGTGCCAGCCGCCTGTGGGGGCTCAACTATGGCTACACCTTC.

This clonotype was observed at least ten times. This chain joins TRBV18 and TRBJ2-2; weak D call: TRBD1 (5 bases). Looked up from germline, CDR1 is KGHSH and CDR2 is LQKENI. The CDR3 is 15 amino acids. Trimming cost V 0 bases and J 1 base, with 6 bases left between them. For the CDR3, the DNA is TGTGCCAGCTCACCACCTGGACAGAACACCGGGGAGCTGTTTTTT. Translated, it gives CASSPPGQNTGELFF.

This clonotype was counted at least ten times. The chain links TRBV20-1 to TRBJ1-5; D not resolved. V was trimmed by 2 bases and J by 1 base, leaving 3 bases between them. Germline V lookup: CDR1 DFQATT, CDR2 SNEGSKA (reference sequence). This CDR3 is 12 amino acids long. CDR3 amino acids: CSARRSNQPQHF. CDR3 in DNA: TGCAGTGCTAGACGGAGCAATCAGCCCCAGCATTTT.

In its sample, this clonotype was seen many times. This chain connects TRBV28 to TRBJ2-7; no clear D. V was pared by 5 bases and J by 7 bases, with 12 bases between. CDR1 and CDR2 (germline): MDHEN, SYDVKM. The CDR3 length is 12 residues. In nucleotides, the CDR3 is TGTGCCAGCAGTCCCGGTCTCAGGGAGCAGTACTTC. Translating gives CASSPGLREQYF.

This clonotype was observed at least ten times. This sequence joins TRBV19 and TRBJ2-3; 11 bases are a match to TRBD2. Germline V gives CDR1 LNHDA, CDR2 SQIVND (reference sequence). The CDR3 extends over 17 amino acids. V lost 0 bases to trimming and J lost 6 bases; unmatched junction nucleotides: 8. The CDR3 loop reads CASSIELLAGVRDTQYF. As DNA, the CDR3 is TGTGCCAGTAGTATAGAGTTACTAGCGGGAGTTAGGGATACGCAGTATTTT. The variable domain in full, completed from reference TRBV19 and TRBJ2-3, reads DGGITQSPKYLFRKEGQNVTLSCEQNLNHDAMYWYRQDPGQGLRLIYYSQIVNDFQKGDIAEGYSVSREKKESFPLTVTSAQKNPTAFYLCASSIELLAGVRDTQYFGPGTRLTVL.